Listed below are T cell receptor beta chains from one sample, sequenced in a study of blood T cell repertoires in COVID-19. Assay: immunoSEQ multiplex PCR; the TCRdb copy retains only in-frame clones and omits some. The sample carries 270,000 or so clones, about 90% recorded once. The sequencing sample was made of peripheral blood. These receptors were collected from a woman aged 60-75 years with COVID-19, enrolled during active disease. The CDR3 runs from the conserved cysteine through the conserved F or W. The D gene is left open where the match is weak. Clone size is given for some rows only: seen once, a few or many times, or a class if the clone is expanded.

TRBJ1-5 | TRBV4-1 | . | . | 15 | TGCGCCAGCAGCCAAGACAGGGGTAGCAATCAGCCCCAGCATTTT | CASSQDRGSNQPQHF
TRBJ1-1 | TRBV18 | . | TRBD1 | 15 | TGTGCCAGCTCACCTTCGGACAGGGGGTACACTGAAGCTTTCTTT | CASSPSDRGYTEAFF
TRBJ2-7 | TRBV9 | . | TRBD2 | 14 | TGTGCCAGCAGCGTTTCCGGGACTAGCGGCGAGCAGTACTTC | CASSVSGTSGEQYF
TRBJ2-5 | TRBV6-1 | . | TRBD1 | 13 | TGTGCCAGCAGTTCGGCACAGGGGGAGACCCAGTACTTC | CASSSAQGETQYF
TRBJ2-1 | TRBV7-3 | once | TRBD1 | 13 | TGTGCCAGCAGCACCCCAGGGGGCAATGAGCAGTTCTTC | CASSTPGGNEQFF
TRBJ1-2 | TRBV9 | . | . | 17 | TGTGCCAGCAGCGTTGGCAGGGTAGCTATAGTCCCCTATGGCTACACCTTC | CASSVGRVAIVPYGYTF
TRBJ2-1 | TRBV6-4 | few | TRBD2 | 15 | TGTGCCAGCAGTGACTCTAGCGGGGGGGCCAATGAGCAGTTCTTC | CASSDSSGGANEQFF
TRBJ2-2 | TRBV3-1/TRBV3-2 | once | . | 19 | TGTGCCAGCAGCCAAGATCCCGTGCGGGGGACAGGGAACACCGGGGAGCTGTTTTTT | CASSQDPVRGTGNTGELFF
TRBJ1-1 | TRBV19 | . | . | 14 | TGTGCCAGTAGAGCGGACGGGAGCTTTTGGGGAGCTTTCTTT | CASRADGSFWGAFF
TRBJ1-1 | TRBV5-1 | . | . | 14 | TGCGCCAGCAGCTTGGGTAGGCAGGGCGCTGAAGCTTTCTTT | CASSLGRQGAEAFF
TRBJ1-5 | TRBV6-2/TRBV6-3 | . | . | 17 | TGTGCCAGCAGTAAATCCAGGACAGCCCGGGGGGATCAGCCCCAGCATTTT | CASSKSRTARGDQPQHF
TRBJ2-7 | TRBV5-1 | . | TRBD2 | 15 | TGCGCCAGCAGCTTGTTGACTAGCGGCTCCTACGAGCAGTACTTC | CASSLLTSGSYEQYF
TRBJ1-1 | TRBV9 | . | . | 14 | TGTGCCAGCAGCGTATCAGTCCTGAACACTGAAGCTTTCTTT | CASSVSVLNTEAFF
TRBJ1-3 | TRBV30 | . | . | 15 | TGTGCCTGGAGTGAAGGACTTATCTCTGGAAACACCATATATTTT | CAWSEGLISGNTIYF
TRBJ1-2 | TRBV6-5 | . | . | 13 | TGTGCCAGCAGAACTTCGGGACAAGGCGGCTACACCTTC | CASRTSGQGGYTF
TRBJ1-1 | TRBV5-6 | . | . | 13 | TGTGCCAGCAGCTTGGTGTCCGACACTGAAGCTTTCTTT | CASSLVSDTEAFF
TRBJ2-7 | TRBV18 | . | TRBD2 | 17 | TGTGCCAGCTCACCACCGGAGACTAGCGGGGGGGCCTACGAGCAGTACTTC | CASSPPETSGGAYEQYF
TRBJ2-3 | TRBV5-4 | . | . | 15 | TGTGCCAGCAGCTTGCGAACAGGGAACACAGATACGCAGTATTTT | CASSLRTGNTDTQYF
TRBJ1-2 | TRBV9 | . | TRBD1 | 12 | TGTGCCAGCTTCGACAGGGGGAATGGCTACACCTTC | CASFDRGNGYTF
TRBJ2-7 | TRBV6-5 | . | . | 14 | TGTGCCAGCAGTTCCCCCGATGGGAGCAGGATTCAGTACTTC | CASSSPDGSRIQYF
TRBJ2-5 | TRBV12-3/TRBV12-4 | . | . | 13 | TGTGCCAGCAGGCCTCAGGGGCGCGAGACCCAGTACTTC | CASRPQGRETQYF
TRBJ2-7 | TRBV5-4 | . | TRBD1 | 16 | TGTGCCAGCAGCTTCCCGGGGACAGGTCTTGGCCACGAGCAGTACTTC | CASSFPGTGLGHEQYF
TRBJ2-7 | TRBV7-6 | few | TRBD1 | 18 | TGTGCCAGCAGCTTCACATACTCGGGACAGGGTATCTCCTACGAGCAGTACTTC | CASSFTYSGQGISYEQYF
TRBJ1-2 | TRBV6-2/TRBV6-3 | . | . | 13 | TGTGCCAGCAGTTCCTCTACAGGGCTCGGCTACACCTTC | CASSSSTGLGYTF
TRBJ2-3 | TRBV4-1 | once | TRBD2 | 20 | TGCGCCAGCAGCCAAGATCCTAAAAGAAATAGCGGGGGGGCGACAGATACGCAGTATTTT | CASSQDPKRNSGGATDTQYF
TRBJ2-1 | TRBV5-1 | . | TRBD1 | 15 | TGCGCCAGCAGCCAGGGGGTGGGGACCTACAATGAGCAGTTCTTC | CASSQGVGTYNEQFF
TRBJ2-1 | TRBV27 | . | TRBD2 | 18 | TGTGCCAGCAGTTTTGAAGGCGGGAGTGCGAGAATCCACAATGAGCAGTTCTTC | CASSFEGGSARIHNEQFF
TRBJ2-1 | TRBV2 | . | . | 15 | TGTGCCAGCAGGTCATGGCGGTCTACTATGGATGAGCAGTTCTTC | CASRSWRSTMDEQFF
TRBJ2-2 | TRBV7-8 | . | . | 16 | TGTGCCAGCAGCTTAGCGCTGCGGGTAGAGACCGGGGAGCTGTTTTTT | CASSLALRVETGELFF
TRBJ1-4 | TRBV3-1/TRBV3-2 | . | . | 16 | TGTGCCAGCAGCCAAGTTCAGGCAGGAGGTCGAGAAAAACTGTTTTTT | CASSQVQAGGREKLFF
TRBJ1-3 | TRBV5-8 | . | . | 15 | TGTGCCAGCAGCCTGATACAGAGCTCTGGAAACACCATATATTTT | CASSLIQSSGNTIYF
TRBJ2-7 | TRBV6-2/TRBV6-3 | . | TRBD2 | 17 | TGTGCCAGCAGCTCAACCGGGGTGTCGCGGGGGGCCTACGAGCAGTACTTC | CASSSTGVSRGAYEQYF
TRBJ1-2 | TRBV7-2 | . | TRBD1 | 17 | TGTGCCAGCAGCTTAGTCCCCCCCAGGGGGCGGATAAGAGGCTACACCTTC | CASSLVPPRGRIRGYTF
TRBJ1-2 | TRBV19 | . | TRBD1 | 16 | TGTGCCAGTAGTAGAGTAAGGGGACAGGGGATCTATGGCTACACCTTC | CASSRVRGQGIYGYTF
TRBJ2-6 | TRBV6-5 | . | . | 15 | TGTGCCAGCAGTCAGGGAACTTCTGGGGCCAACGTCCTGACTTTC | CASSQGTSGANVLTF
TRBJ1-6 | TRBV5-6 | . | . | 12 | TGTGCCAGCAGCATCGGGACTCTAATCCTCCACTTT | CASSIGTLILHF
TRBJ1-5 | TRBV5-4 | few | TRBD1 | 15 | TGTGCCAGCAGTAAGGGAGGGACAGGCGGCCAGCCCCAGCATTTT | CASSKGGTGGQPQHF
TRBJ2-3 | TRBV3-1/TRBV3-2 | . | . | 14 | TGTGCCAGCAGTCGCCGACATAGCACAGATACGCAGTATTTT | CASSRRHSTDTQYF
TRBJ1-2 | TRBV10-3 | . | . | 11 | TGTGCCATCCGATCTGTCCATGCGCTAGACTTC | CAIRSVHALDF
TRBJ2-1 | TRBV5-1 | . | TRBD2 | 15 | TGCGCCAGCAGCCCGGGGGGGGCCGCCTACAATGAGCAGTTCTTC | CASSPGGAAYNEQFF
TRBJ2-1 | TRBV4-2 | . | TRBD2 | 15 | TGTGCCAGCAGCCCGGGACTAGTGAGTAACAATGAGCAGTTCTTC | CASSPGLVSNNEQFF
TRBJ2-5 | TRBV7-7 | . | TRBD2 | 14 | TGTGCCAGCAGCTTAGGCGGGGGGGCCGAGACCCAGTACTTC | CASSLGGGAETQYF
TRBJ1-4 | TRBV19 | . | . | 14 | TGTGCCAGTAGTATTTACACAACTAATGAAAAACTGTTTTTT | CASSIYTTNEKLFF
TRBJ2-1 | TRBV15 | . | TRBD1 | 16 | TGTGCCACCAGCACCCTGCGACAGGGGGCCTACAATGAGCAGTTCTTC | CATSTLRQGAYNEQFF
TRBJ1-6 | TRBV6-6 | . | . | 11 | TGTGCCAGCAGTTATGGCTCACCCCTCCACTTT | CASSYGSPLHF
TRBJ1-2 | TRBV6-2/TRBV6-3 | . | TRBD1 | 16 | TGTGCCAGCAGTTCTTGGCGACAGGGGAATAACTATGGCTACACCTTC | CASSSWRQGNNYGYTF
TRBJ1-5 | TRBV7-9 | . | . | 13 | TGTGCCAGCAGCTTAGAGGGGCATCAGCCCCAGCATTTT | CASSLEGHQPQHF
TRBJ1-1 | TRBV6-5 | once | . | 15 | TGTGCCAGCAGTACGAACAGGGACATGAACACTGAAGCTTTCTTT | CASSTNRDMNTEAFF
TRBJ1-1 | TRBV3-1/TRBV3-2 | once | . | 14 | TGTGCCAGCAGCCCGAGGGGGGGCGGGACTGAAGCTTTCTTT | CASSPRGGGTEAFF
TRBJ1-5 | TRBV5-8 | . | . | 14 | TGTGCCAGCAGCTTGTTAACAGGTCTTCAGCCCCAGCATTTT | CASSLLTGLQPQHF
TRBJ1-2 | TRBV24-1 | . | TRBD1 | 17 | TGTGCCACCAGTGATGAGACAGGGCCCGTCTTGTTAGGTGGCTACACCTTC | CATSDETGPVLLGGYTF